The source of this T cell receptor (beta chain) is a study of CXCR3-negative and CXCR3-positive naive CD8 T cells. Worth noting for this clonotype: The antigen remains unidentified.

UMI-labeled TRB cDNA libraries were prepared by 5' RACE. Reprocessing the 5' RACE reads, TCRdb reports a single entry for every CDR3 protein and omits DNA. Listed are 100,000 to 150,000 distinct CDR3 sequences; 0.45% to 0.55% falls within the top ten. Findings and limits, study-wide: Compared with CXCR3-negative naive cells, CXCR3-positive naive cells showed more hydrophobic TRB CDR3s.

This sequence originates from a human donor in good health. Some clones in this sample may be carry-over from other donors' samples. The sequencing input was naive CXCR3- CD8+ T cells from blood. Subset in this sample: CD45RO-CCR7+CD27+CD95- naive CD8+ T cells lacking CXCR3 (TNR3-).

The CDR3 loop reads CASSLKSEQYF. V is TRBV7-9 and J is TRBJ2-7. CDR1 and CDR2 from the germline V gene are SEHNR and FQNEAQ (reference sequence). CDR3 length: 11 amino acids.